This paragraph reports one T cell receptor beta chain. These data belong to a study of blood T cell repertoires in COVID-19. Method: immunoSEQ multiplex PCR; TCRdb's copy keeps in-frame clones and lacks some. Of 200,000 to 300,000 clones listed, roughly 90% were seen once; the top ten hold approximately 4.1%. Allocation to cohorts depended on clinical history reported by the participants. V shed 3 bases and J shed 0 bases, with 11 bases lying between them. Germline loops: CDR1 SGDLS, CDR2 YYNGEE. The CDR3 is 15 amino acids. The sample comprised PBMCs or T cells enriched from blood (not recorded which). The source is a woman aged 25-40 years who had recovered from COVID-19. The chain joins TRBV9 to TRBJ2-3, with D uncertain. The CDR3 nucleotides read TGTGCCAGCAGCGCCAGCAGTAGCAGCACAGATACGCAGTATTTT. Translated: CASSASSSSTDTQYF.